Each of the 32 T cell receptor beta chains below was sequenced from the same sample in a study of shared clonotypes between healthy human individuals. Profiled with immunoSEQ multiplex PCR; TCRdb holds only in-frame clones, not every one. The data show some 490,000 clones, around 85% seen once. Sample: PBMCs. Receptor source: a middle-aged woman in good health. Some clones in this sample may be carry-over from other donors' samples.

Regarding this clone: A far larger clone is one nucleotide away, so this likely arose from a read error. The chain has TRBV30 and TRBJ1-4; no reliable D call. This CDR3 comprises 14 residues. The germline V gene has CDR1 GTSNPN and CDR2 SVGIG (reference sequence). The CDR3 reads CTWTRRERNEKLFF. Written as DNA, the CDR3 is TGTACCTGGACTCGACGGGAGCGTAATGAAAAACTGTTTTTT. Based on the CDR3 plus reference TRBV30 and TRBJ1-4, the full variable domain is SQTIHQWPATLVQPVGSPLSLECTVEGTSNPNLYWYRQAAGRGLQLLFYSVGIGQISSEVPQNLSASRPQDRQFILSSKKLLLSDSGFYLCTWTRRERNEKLFFGSGTQLSVL.

This clone was observed at least ten times. The J gene is TRBJ2-2, the V gene TRBV6-4; D is perhaps TRBD2 (6 bases). The CDR3 sequence is 14 residues long. Germline V lookup: CDR1 MRHNA, CDR2 SNTAGT. V was pared by 6 bases and J by 2 bases, with 10 bases between. CDR3 amino acids: CASSRGINTGELFF. The DNA of the CDR3 is TGTGCCAGCAGCCGGGGGATAAACACCGGGGAGCTGTTTTTT.

This chain connects TRBV11-3 to TRBJ2-3; no clear D. The CDR3 runs 13 residues. CDR1 SGHNT and CDR2 YENEEA come from the germline V gene. V shed 4 bases and J shed 3 bases, with 8 bases lying between them. CDR3 bases: TGTGCCAGCAGCTCCCCCGGGACAGATACGCAGTATTTT. Its translation is CASSSPGTDTQYF.

V is TRBV30 and J is TRBJ2-7; TRBD2 matches 8 bases. The germline V gene has CDR1 GTSNPN and CDR2 SVGIG (reference sequence). With V trimmed by 5 bases and J by 0 bases, 6 bases remained unmatched. There are 14 residues in the CDR3. The CDR3 protein is CAWDRGGYSYEQYF. The CDR3 nucleotides read TGTGCCTGGGACCGGGGGGGATACTCCTACGAGCAGTACTTC.

The rearrangement uses TRBV7-2 and TRBJ1-1, with 7 bases fitting TRBD1. CDR1 SGHTA and CDR2 FQGNSA come from the germline V gene. This CDR3 spans 14 amino acids. J lost 8 bases, V lost 0 bases, and 6 bases had no gene match. The CDR3: CASSLALQGLEAFF. CDR3 DNA: TGTGCCAGCAGCTTAGCCCTACAGGGGCTGGAAGCTTTCTTT.

Comments on this clone: A far bigger clonotype differs at one base, so this is likely a read error. As the CDR3 is not closed by the conserved phenylalanine or tryptophan, this likely results from a read error. The chain is built from TRBV14 and TRBJ2-4; 9 nucleotides align to TRBD1. J was trimmed by 8 bases and V by 4 bases; bases with no gene match: 6. Germline V gene data show CDR1 as SGHDN and CDR2 as FVKESK. The CDR3 length is 14 residues. In DNA form, the CDR3 reads TGTGCCAGCAGCCCTGGGACAGGGAGGGACATTCAGTACTTA. Its protein product is CASSPGTGRDIQYL.

As for this clone: One base separates it from a far larger clone, so it is likely a read error. The chain is built from TRBV12-5 and TRBJ1-5, with D possibly matching TRBD1 (5 bases). Germline V gene data show CDR1 as LGHNT and CDR2 as FRNRAP. The CDR3 runs to 13 residues. V was trimmed by 6 bases and J by 8 bases, leaving 14 bases between them. CDR3 protein: CASGSGDAEPQHF. The CDR3 DNA reads as TGTGCTAGTGGCAGTGGGGACGCGGAGCCCCAGCATTTT.

This clone was detected only once. The rearrangement links TRBV10-3 to TRBJ2-7; TRBD2 aligns across 11 bases. This CDR3 is 13 amino acids long. Germline V gene sequence: CDR1 ENHRY, CDR2 SYGVKD. Trimming took 0 bases from V and 10 from J; bases not matched to a gene: 2. The CDR3 DNA sequence: TGTGCCATCAGTGAGTCTCTAGCGGGAGGCCAGTACTTC. Translation gives CAISESLAGGQYF.

This clone was seen only a few times. The rearrangement uses TRBV28 and TRBJ2-1, with 7 bases lining up with TRBD2. The CDR3 length is 17 residues. Trimming cost V 2 bases and J 1 base; bases outside gene matches: 8. The V gene's germline CDR1 is MDHEN and CDR2 SYDVKM. The CDR3 is CASSLRLAGGSYNEQFF. DNA of the CDR3: TGTGCCAGCAGTTTACGACTAGCAGGAGGATCCTACAATGAGCAGTTCTTC.

The rearrangement links TRBV25-1 to TRBJ2-2; the D gene is possibly TRBD1 (6 bases). The CDR3 runs 15 residues. Looked up from germline, CDR1 is MGHDK and CDR2 is SYGVNS. Trimming pared 2 bases from V and 4 bases from J, leaving 11 bases between. The CDR3 region has the DNA TGTGCCAGCAGTGAAAGGATGGGGGCCACCGGGGAGCTGTTTTTT. It codes for CASSERMGATGELFF.

The rearrangement links TRBV18 to TRBJ2-2; perhaps TRBD1 as D (5 bases). The CDR3 runs 15 residues. Germline V lookup: CDR1 KGHSH, CDR2 LQKENI. The V gene lost 3 bases and the J gene lost 7 bases, with 15 bases spanning the gap. The CDR3: CASSPGSWGGGELFF. As DNA, the CDR3 is TGTGCCAGCTCACCCGGTTCATGGGGCGGCGGGGAGCTGTTTTTT.

V and J are TRBV30 and TRBJ2-3; the D gene could be TRBD1 or TRBD2 (5 bases each). Trimming removed 0 bases at V and 0 bases at J, with 13 bases between. This CDR3 is built from 16 residues. Per germline, CDR1 GTSNPN and CDR2 SVGIG (reference sequence). CDR3 protein: CAWSVGTTTSTDTQYF. The CDR3 bases are TGTGCCTGGAGTGTAGGGACCACCACTAGCACAGATACGCAGTATTTT.

This chain links TRBV11-2 with TRBJ2-1; TRBD2 is a possible D gene (8 bases). Germline values: CDR1 SGHAT, CDR2 FQNNGV. CDR3 length: 19 amino acids. V was cut by 0 bases and J by 8 bases, with 26 bases left in between. CDR3 loop: CASSLEPSGRGGNTDEQFF. CDR3 nucleotides: TGTGCCAGCAGCTTAGAGCCCAGCGGGAGAGGGGGCAACACGGATGAGCAGTTCTTC.

Details on this clone: Other DNA sequences within the sample encode an identical CDR3. This chain connects TRBV9 to TRBJ2-7, with 7 bases lining up with TRBD1. The germline CDR1 and CDR2 sequences are SGDLS and YYNGEE. Losses at the gene ends were 2 bases for V and 2 bases for J; bases not matched to a gene: 7. This CDR3 has 15 amino acids. As DNA, the CDR3 is TGTGCCAGCAGCGTGACCCGGGACAGTCCCTACGAGCAGTACTTC. Translated: CASSVTRDSPYEQYF.

The chain recombines TRBV18 with TRBJ2-3; D is possibly TRBD1 or TRBD2 (5 bases each). This CDR3 region has 15 residues. V was pared by 2 bases and J by 5 bases, with 14 bases between. The germline V gene encodes CDR1 KGHSH and CDR2 LQKENI. CDR3 loop: CASSPDWGSGDTQYF. DNA of the CDR3: TGTGCCAGCTCACCAGATTGGGGGAGCGGAGATACGCAGTATTTT.

The J gene is TRBJ2-7, the V gene TRBV9; TRBD2 agrees at 12 bases. J lost 2 bases, V lost 3 bases, and 3 bases had no gene match. The CDR3 loop spans 15 amino acids. CDR1 SGDLS and CDR2 YYNGEE come from the germline V gene. In nucleotides, the CDR3 is TGTGCCAGCAGCGAGACTAGCGGGAGCGCCTACGAGCAGTACTTC. It translates to CASSETSGSAYEQYF.

Only a few counts were recorded for this clone. A much bigger clone sits one base away, suggesting this may be a read error. The V gene is TRBV6-6, the J gene TRBJ2-2; no definite D call. The CDR3 length is 14 residues. Trimming removed 0 bases at V and 3 bases at J, with 5 bases between. Germline CDR1 MNHNY, CDR2 SVGAGI (reference sequence). As DNA, the CDR3 is TGTGCCAGCAGTTACTCCGTAGACACCGGGGAGCTGTTTTTT. Protein product: CASSYSVDTGELFF.

The CDR3: CASTQRSSAGGLYEQYF. In DNA, the CDR3 is TGTGCCAGCACTCAAAGGTCGTCGGCGGGAGGGCTATACGAGCAGTACTTC. The chain is built from TRBV6-4 and TRBJ2-7; 9 bases agree with TRBD2. Germline CDR1 MRHNA, CDR2 SNTAGT. V lost 7 bases, J lost 4 bases, and 17 bases stayed unmatched. CDR3 length: 17 amino acids.

The chain has TRBV6-6 and TRBJ2-7; D gene ambiguous. The germline V gene encodes CDR1 MNHNY and CDR2 SVGAGI (reference sequence). The CDR3 is 13 amino acids. V lost 0 bases, J lost 5 bases, and 8 bases lay in between. CDR3: CASSYSIGNEQYF. Here the CDR3 DNA reads TGTGCCAGCAGTTACTCGATTGGGAACGAGCAGTACTTC.

This chain links TRBV4-2 with TRBJ2-2, with D hard to call. Trimming stripped 1 base from V and 1 base from J, with 7 bases between. The V gene's germline CDR1 is LGHNA and CDR2 YNFKEQ. The CDR3 spans 15 residues. In DNA form, the CDR3 reads TGTGCCAGCAGCCAAGGTCTAGAGAACACCGGGGAGCTGTTTTTT. This translates into CASSQGLENTGELFF.

This clone was detected a few times. The chain carries TRBV18 and TRBJ2-7; TRBD1 is a possible D gene (6 bases). Looked up from germline, CDR1 is KGHSH and CDR2 is LQKENI. Deletions cut 5 bases from V and 0 bases from J, with 11 bases between. There are 14 residues in the CDR3. The CDR3, as DNA: TGTGCCAGCTCAATGGGGGCCAACTCCTACGAGCAGTACTTC. Its protein product is CASSMGANSYEQYF.

The rearrangement uses TRBV2 and TRBJ2-2; 9 bases fit TRBD2. Trimming at V came to 7 bases and at J to 2 bases, leaving 5 bases not matched to a gene. The CDR3 is 15 residues long. Germline CDR1 SNHLY, CDR2 FYNNEI. The CDR3 bases are TGTGCCAGCAACCGACTAGCGGCAAACACCGGGGAGCTGTTTTTT. Protein product: CASNRLAANTGELFF.

CDR3 amino acids: CATSRESTDSSYEQYF. CDR3 in DNA: TGTGCCACCAGCAGAGAATCGACGGATAGCTCCTACGAGCAGTACTTC. J is TRBJ2-7 and V is TRBV15; D ambiguous. The CDR3 has 16 amino acids. Looked up from germline, CDR1 is LNHNV and CDR2 is YYDKDF (reference sequence). With 0 bases removed from V and 0 bases from J, the gap between germline ends came to 12 bases.

The chain has TRBV4-1 and TRBJ2-1, with TRBD2 matching 10 bases. The V gene end was trimmed by 0 bases and the J gene end by 4 bases; junction bases not matched to a gene: 3. This CDR3 comprises 16 residues. Germline V gives CDR1 MGHRA, CDR2 YSYEKL. The CDR3 DNA reads as TGCGCCAGCAGCCAAGACGAGACTAGCGGGTACAATGAGCAGTTCTTC. This sequence encodes CASSQDETSGYNEQFF.

This chain joins TRBV7-9 and TRBJ1-2; TRBD1 matches at 10 bases. The J segment lost 4 bases and the V segment lost 5 bases, leaving 4 bases of the junction unmatched. Germline lookup yields CDR1 SEHNR and CDR2 FQNEAQ (reference sequence). The CDR3 consists of 14 residues. The DNA for the CDR3 is TGTGCCAGCAGCCCGACAGGGGGCCTCTATGGCTACACCTTC. This translates into CASSPTGGLYGYTF.

The CDR3 protein is CASSYTTGLRNTEAFF. The CDR3, as DNA: TGTGCCAGCAGTTACACTACAGGGTTACGGAACACTGAAGCTTTCTTT. The V call is TRBV6-6, the J call TRBJ1-1; D possibly corresponds to TRBD1 (6 bases). The CDR3 runs 16 residues. Germline lookup yields CDR1 MNHNY and CDR2 SVGAGI (reference sequence). V shed 2 bases and J shed 1 base, with 14 bases lying between them.

The chain uses TRBV19 and TRBJ2-3; a weak D match, TRBD2 (6 bases). Deletions cut 6 bases from V and 2 bases from J, with 15 bases between. The CDR3 length is 15 residues. CDR1 is LNHDA, CDR2 SQIVND, per germline (reference sequence). CDR3 DNA sequence: TGTGCCAGTAGAACATCTAGCGCAATCACAGATACGCAGTATTTT. Translated, it gives CASRTSSAITDTQYF.

This clone is medium-sized (0.01 to 0.1%) within its sample. At the DNA level, this CDR3 is encoded by other sequences in the same sample as well. V and J are TRBV4-1 and TRBJ2-3; 12 nucleotides align to TRBD2. J was trimmed by 8 bases and V by 0 bases; bases with no gene match: 9. In germline, CDR1 is MGHRA, CDR2 YSYEKL. This CDR3 has 17 residues. CDR3 sequence (DNA): TGCGCCAGCAGCCAAGATCATCAACTAGCGGGAGGTGGTACGCAGTATTTT. Translated: CASSQDHQLAGGGTQYF.

This clone was seen only once. This chain joins TRBV5-4 and TRBJ2-7; tentative D call: TRBD2 (7 bases). V was pared by 4 bases and J by 0 bases, with 14 bases between. In germline, CDR1 is SGHNT, CDR2 YYREEE (reference sequence). The CDR3 length is 15 residues. The CDR3 bases are TGTGCCAGCAGCCAAGGGGGGGCAGACTCCTACGAGCAGTACTTC. As protein: CASSQGGADSYEQYF.

For this clone: This likely came from a read error, as a far larger clone is one base away. Within the sample, other DNA sequences also encode this same CDR3. The chain links TRBV5-6 to TRBJ1-5, with 11 positions matching TRBD1. The CDR3 is 16 residues long. Germline CDR1 SGHDT, CDR2 YYEEEE. Here the CDR3 DNA reads TGTGCCAGCAGCAGCCGGACAGGGGGCTTGGGCCAGCCCCAGCATTTC. This gives the protein CASSSRTGGLGQPQHF. Combining the CDR3 with reference TRBV5-6 and TRBJ1-5 gives the whole variable domain DAGVTQSPTHLIKTRGQQVTLRCSPKSGHDTVSWYQQALGQGPQFIFQYYEEEERQRGNFPDRFSGHQFPNYSSELNVNALLLGDSALYLCASSSRTGGLGQPQHFGDGTRLSIL.

The DNA of the CDR3 is TGCGCCAGCAGTGAGTCGGGAGCGGGAGAGTACGAGCAGTACTTC. Its translation: CASSESGAGEYEQYF. The V gene is TRBV10-2, the J gene TRBJ2-7, with TRBD2 identical over 8 bases. The CDR3 runs 15 residues. V was pared by 0 bases and J by 4 bases, with 5 bases of the junction left unmatched. CDR1 WSHSY and CDR2 SAAADI come from the germline V gene.

This clone was observed many times. The rearrangement links TRBV27 to TRBJ2-1, with D possibly being TRBD1 or TRBD2 (5 bases each). This CDR3 has 13 amino acids. Germline-derived CDR1 and CDR2 are MNHEY and SMNVEV (reference sequence). V lost 7 bases and J lost 0, with 7 bases in between. CDR3: CASTGSSYNEQFF. In DNA, the CDR3 is TGTGCCAGCACAGGGAGCTCCTACAATGAGCAGTTCTTC.